Below are 3 T cell receptor beta chains sequenced from a single sample in a study of shared clonotypes between healthy human individuals. The protocol was immunoSEQ multiplex PCR, while the TCRdb copy is restricted to in-frame clones and leaves out a portion. Among 2 million to 2.5 million clones listed, nearly 97% were seen once. Sequenced material: naive CD4+ T cells sorted from blood. The subset: CD45RA+ positively selected. The receptors were gathered from a man aged 18 to 29 in good health.

The V gene is TRBV10-3, the J gene TRBJ1-1; TRBD1 aligns across 8 bases. J was trimmed by 3 bases and V by 5 bases; bases with no gene match: 20. The CDR3 extends over 19 amino acids. Per the germline V gene, CDR1 is ENHRY and CDR2 is SYGVKD. The CDR3: CAISQQLFSLGQGDTEAFF. The DNA of the CDR3 is TGTGCCATCAGTCAACAGCTATTCTCTCTTGGACAGGGTGACACTGAAGCTTTCTTT.

The chain carries TRBV29-1 and TRBJ2-4, with D possibly being TRBD1 or TRBD2 (5 bases each). The CDR3 loop spans 14 amino acids. Germline V lookup: CDR1 SQVTM, CDR2 ANQGSEA. Trimming shortened V by 3 bases and J by 3 bases, and 12 bases separated the two germline ends. The CDR3 loop reads CSVDRSGGKNIQYF. The CDR3 bases are TGCAGCGTTGACAGGAGTGGGGGCAAAAACATTCAGTACTTC.

In DNA form, the CDR3 reads TGTGCCAGCAGTTCCCACGCAGGGGGCACTGAAGCTTTCTTT. Protein sequence: CASSSHAGGTEAFF. V is TRBV28 and J is TRBJ1-1, with TRBD1 matching over 7 bases. The CDR3 runs to 14 residues. Germline V gene lookup returns CDR1 MDHEN and CDR2 SYDVKM. Trimming cost V 4 bases and J 4 bases; bases outside gene matches: 6. Using reference TRBV28 and TRBJ1-1 for the parts outside the CDR3, the full variable domain is DVKVTQSSRYLVKRTGEKVFLECVQDMDHENMFWYRQDPGLGLRLIYFSYDVKMKEKGDIPEGYSVSREKKERFSLILESASTNQTSMYLCASSSHAGGTEAFFGQGTRLTVV.